A selection of T cell receptor beta chains follows, all from one sample in a study of long-term antiretroviral therapy in people with HIV. Generated by immunoSEQ multiplex PCR, the TCRdb table keeps only in-frame clones and is missing some. The data contain 30,000 to 50,000 clones, around 83% of them singletons. Material: unsorted PBMCs, obtained 3.1 years after starting antiretroviral therapy. Every receptor here comes from a woman aged 50 to 60 with HIV. CDR3s include the opening cysteine and the closing phenylalanine or tryptophan. Fields, in order: V gene, clone size, D gene, J gene, CDR3 protein, CDR3 DNA. A D gene is named only where the DNA matches it firmly. Clone size is given for some rows only: seen once, a few or many times, or a class if the clone is expanded.

V gene: TRBV5-4
clone size: NA
D gene: NA
J gene: TRBJ2-7
CDR3 protein: CASSLEGSYEQYF
CDR3 DNA: TGTGCCAGCAGCTTAGAGGGTTCCTACGAGCAGTACTTC

V gene: TRBV29-1
clone size: NA
D gene: TRBD1
J gene: TRBJ2-7
CDR3 protein: CSVGMTGARGEQYF
CDR3 DNA: TGCAGCGTTGGTATGACAGGGGCACGGGGTGAGCAGTACTTC

V gene: TRBV5-1
clone size: NA
D gene: TRBD1
J gene: TRBJ2-7
CDR3 protein: CASSRGTGYYYEQYF
CDR3 DNA: TGCGCCAGCAGCAGAGGGACAGGGTATTACTACGAGCAGTACTTC

V gene: TRBV19
clone size: NA
D gene: TRBD1
J gene: TRBJ2-7
CDR3 protein: CASSTRTGFEEQYF
CDR3 DNA: TGTGCCAGTAGTACCCGGACAGGTTTTGAGGAGCAGTACTTC

V gene: TRBV7-2
clone size: NA
D gene: NA
J gene: TRBJ2-3
CDR3 protein: CASSLTPLDSDTQYF
CDR3 DNA: TGTGCCAGCAGCTTAACCCCCCTGGACTCAGATACGCAGTATTTT

V gene: TRBV10-3
clone size: NA
D gene: NA
J gene: TRBJ2-1
CDR3 protein: CAISEQSNEQFF
CDR3 DNA: TGTGCCATCAGTGAGCAATCCAATGAGCAGTTCTTC

V gene: TRBV19
clone size: NA
D gene: TRBD1
J gene: TRBJ2-2
CDR3 protein: CASGGQGAATGELFF
CDR3 DNA: TGTGCCAGTGGGGGACAGGGGGCCGCGACCGGGGAGCTGTTTTTT

V gene: TRBV2
clone size: NA
D gene: NA
J gene: TRBJ2-5
CDR3 protein: CASSGSRETQYF
CDR3 DNA: TGTGCCAGCAGTGGGAGTCGAGAGACCCAGTACTTC

V gene: TRBV2
clone size: NA
D gene: TRBD1
J gene: TRBJ1-6
CDR3 protein: CASSWDRGSYNSPLHF
CDR3 DNA: TGTGCCAGCAGTTGGGACAGGGGTTCCTATAATTCACCCCTCCACTTT

V gene: TRBV5-1
clone size: NA
D gene: NA
J gene: TRBJ1-1
CDR3 protein: CASSLASGMNTEAFF
CDR3 DNA: TGCGCCAGCAGCTTGGCATCAGGGATGAACACTGAAGCTTTCTTT

V gene: TRBV18
clone size: once
D gene: NA
J gene: TRBJ2-2
CDR3 protein: CASSPTTPNTGELFF
CDR3 DNA: TGTGCCAGCTCACCAACGACCCCGAACACCGGGGAGCTGTTTTTT

V gene: TRBV14
clone size: NA
D gene: NA
J gene: TRBJ1-4
CDR3 protein: CASSPWGGPNEKLFF
CDR3 DNA: TGTGCCAGCAGCCCTTGGGGGGGCCCTAATGAAAAACTGTTTTTT